Reported below is one T cell receptor beta chain. This record belongs to a study of blood T cell repertoires in COVID-19. The overall study: The samples span acute and convalescent COVID-19 from the United States, Italy and Spain. The cDNA or gDNA used as material had been derived from T cells, B-cell-depleted T cells, or PBMCs.

Original analysis: Amplification of reference gene primers provided the estimated nucleated cell counts. The assay was immunoSEQ multiplex PCR, and TCRdb's table has in-frame clones only and misses some. D and trimming were read from the DNA, whereas the V and J calls and clone size are those reported in that table. The data hold under 300,000 clones, with 85% to 90% observed a single time. CDR3 length: 13 residues. With 2 bases clipped from V and 3 bases from J, the junction kept 2 bases outside the gene matches. Germline V lookup: CDR1 GTSNPN, CDR2 SVGIG (reference sequence). Sequencing input: peripheral blood. The sequence was obtained from a man in his sixties with acute or convalescent COVID-19. V and J are TRBV30 and TRBJ1-2, with 8 bases fitting TRBD1. The CDR3 reads CAWSKDRDYGYTF. In nucleotides, the CDR3 is TGTGCCTGGAGTAAGGACAGGGACTATGGCTACACCTTC.